This TCR beta chain was identified in a study of T cell responses to AZD1222 COVID-19 vaccine. Study-level points and caveats: The number of AZD1222 recipients seropositive at baseline was only five to seven. Among vaccine-associated CD4 TCRs, coverage spanned spike, with dominance at 160-218 and 743-854. Reports indicate that nearly half of spike-specific TCRs are directed at unmutated variant regions.

CDR1 and CDR2 from the germline V gene are MGHRA and YSYEKL. This CDR3 contains 16 residues. Unmatched junction bases numbered 7, after V lost 0 bases and J lost 7 bases. About this clone itself: Antigen unknown.

Some clones are missing from TCRdb's copy, which holds only in-frame ones; the method was immunoSEQ multiplex PCR. Among 30,000 to 35,000 clones listed, 70% to 90% were seen once. Second-dose intervals near 4 or 12 weeks were combined. Sequenced material: peripheral blood, taken 28 days after the second AZD1222 dose. The TCR sequence derives from an adult who received the AZD1222 COVID-19 vaccine. V and J are TRBV4-1 and TRBJ2-1; 9 bases align to TRBD2. Here the CDR3 reads CASSQDAGGVSNEQFF. The CDR3 DNA reads TGCGCCAGCAGCCAAGATGCGGGGGGGGTTTCGAATGAGCAGTTCTTC.